This T cell receptor beta chain stems from a study of cytomegalovirus exposure and HLA in healthy donors. The primer mix had 60 Vbeta and 13 Jbeta primers. Libraries were prepared by immunoSEQ multiplex PCR; TCRdb keeps only in-frame clonotypes and omits some of them. The sample has 120,000 to 150,000 clones, about 83% seen once; the top ten hold about an eighth. A remark on this clone: Its target is not known.

Study observations and caveats: It was likely that a cluster of highly shared sequence variants was a sequencing artifact. As a later analysis showed, a missense DCLRE1C variant was linked to trimming of TCR beta V- and J-genes.

From germline, CDR1 is MDHEN and CDR2 SYDVKM. CDR3 size: 14 residues. V gave up 10 bases and J gave up 7 bases; unmatched junction bases: 7. The rearrangement joins TRBV28 to TRBJ2-1; 13 nucleotides line up with TRBD2. This clonotype was sampled from a man aged 35 to 55 in good health and CMV-seropositive. Input material: PBMCs. This chain's CDR3 is CATSGTSGKNEQFF. CDR3 sequence (DNA): TGTGCCACCTCAGGGACTAGCGGGAAGAATGAGCAGTTCTTC. Full variable domain (remainder filled in from reference TRBV28 and TRBJ2-1): DVKVTQSSRYLVKRTGEKVFLECVQDMDHENMFWYRQDPGLGLRLIYFSYDVKMKEKGDIPEGYSVSREKKERFSLILESASTNQTSMYLCATSGTSGKNEQFFGPGTRLTVL.